This T cell receptor beta chain was captured by sequencing in a study of CD8+ T cells in alopecia areata. For the study at large: C3H/HeJ graft donors with spontaneous alopecia, aged about 6-12 months, supplied skin that was transplanted onto female C3H/HeJ mice aged about 6-10 weeks. Study-wide points: It was lesional scalp, especially alopecia totalis/universalis, that showed higher clonality than normal scalp. Among the cells sequenced in scalp samples are also the resident alphabeta T cells of normal skin.

Extracted from the samples, RNA was reverse transcribed into cDNA to serve as the sequencing template. The repertoire was sequenced with immunoSEQ multiplex PCR; TCRdb's copy has only in-frame clones and lacks some. Sampling found over 100,000 clones, none seen once. Remarks on this clone: Its antigen is still unknown. The genes and germline here are from mouse. Read sequence stops 4 residues before the CDR3 end, and the germline J gene provides the missing end. The sample carries other DNA sequences with the same CDR3.

The CDR3 contains 14 residues. The ends lost 5 bases at V and 0 bases at J; junction bases unmatched: 3. The germline V gene encodes CDR1 NNHDY and CDR2 SYVADS. This clonotype was obtained from a C3H/HeJ mouse with alopecia areata. The MHC haplotype of the strain is H2-k. The chain combines TRBV13-3 with TRBJ2-3, with 7 bases lining up with TRBD1. Sequences were obtained from lesional skin. CDR3 DNA (partial): TGTGCCAGCAGACAGGGGAGAAGTGCAGAA. It codes for CASRQGRSAE. The full CDR3 is CASRQGRSAETLYF.